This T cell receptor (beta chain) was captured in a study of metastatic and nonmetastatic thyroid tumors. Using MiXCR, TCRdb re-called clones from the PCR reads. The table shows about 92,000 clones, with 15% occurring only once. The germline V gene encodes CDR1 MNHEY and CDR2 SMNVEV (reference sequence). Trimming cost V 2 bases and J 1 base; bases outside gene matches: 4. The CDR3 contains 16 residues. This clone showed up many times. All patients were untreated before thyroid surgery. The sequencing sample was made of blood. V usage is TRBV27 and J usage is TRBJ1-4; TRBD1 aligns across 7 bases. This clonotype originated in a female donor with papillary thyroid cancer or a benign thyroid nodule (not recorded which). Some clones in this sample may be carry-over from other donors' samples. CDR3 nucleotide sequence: TGTGCCAGCAGTTTAGAAGGGGGCGGAACTAATGAAAAACTGTTTTTT. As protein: CASSLEGGGTNEKLFF. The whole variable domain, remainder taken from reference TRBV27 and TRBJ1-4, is EAQVTQNPRYLITVTGKKLTVTCSQNMNHEYMSWYRQDPGLGLRQIYYSMNVEVTDKGDVPEGYKVSRKEKRNFPLILESPSPNQTSLYFCASSLEGGGTNEKLFFGSGTQLSVL.